This T cell receptor (beta chain) emerged from a study of T cell changes during pregnancy in multiple sclerosis. TCRdb's copy holds only in-frame clones and misses some; the assay was immunoSEQ multiplex PCR. The table shows 70,000 to 80,000 clones, with 80% to 95% occurring only once. CDR3 length equals 18 residues. The V and J ends lost 6 bases and 3 bases, in that order; junction bases with no gene match: 9. Germline lookup yields CDR1 SGHTA and CDR2 FQGNSA. The sample in question was peripheral blood, obtained after pregnancy. V gene TRBV7-2 combines with J gene TRBJ2-3, with 16 nucleotides matching TRBD2. The sequence was collected from a female donor in good health, enrolled as a control in a pregnancy study. The CDR3 sequence is CASSLGPGLAGGTDTQYF. Written as DNA, the CDR3 is TGTGCCAGCAGTCTTGGCCCGGGACTAGCGGGGGGGACAGATACGCAGTATTTT.